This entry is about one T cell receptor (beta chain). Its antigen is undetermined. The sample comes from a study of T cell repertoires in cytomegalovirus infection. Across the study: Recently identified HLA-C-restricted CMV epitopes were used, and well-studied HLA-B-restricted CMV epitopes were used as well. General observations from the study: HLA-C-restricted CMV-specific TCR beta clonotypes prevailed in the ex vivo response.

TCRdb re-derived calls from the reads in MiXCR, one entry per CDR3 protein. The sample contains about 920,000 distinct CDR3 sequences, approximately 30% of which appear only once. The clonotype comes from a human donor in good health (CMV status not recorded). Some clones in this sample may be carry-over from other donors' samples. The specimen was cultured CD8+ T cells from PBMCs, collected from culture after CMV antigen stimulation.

CDR3 in DNA: TGCAGCGTTGAAGTGGGGACAGGGGACACTGAAGCTTTCTTT. It codes for CSVEVGTGDTEAFF. The V gene is TRBV29-1, the J gene TRBJ1-1, with 10 bases matching TRBD1. There are 14 residues in the CDR3. After removal of 1 base from V and 3 bases from J, the junction contained 2 bases not matched to a gene. Germline V lookup: CDR1 SQVTM, CDR2 ANQGSEA. The variable domain in full, completed from reference TRBV29-1 and TRBJ1-1, reads SAVISQKPSRDICQRGTSLTIQCQVDSQVTMMFWYRQQPGQSLTLIATANQGSEATYESGFVIDKFPISRPNLTFSTLTVSNMSPEDSSIYLCSVEVGTGDTEAFFGQGTRLTVV.